The clone carrying this TCR beta chain came up a few times. TCRdb reprocessed the 5' RACE reads via MiXCR and lists one record per CDR3 protein. This sample has about 82,000 distinct CDR3 sequences, with approximately 5.4% found just once. The sample originates from a study of T cells of healthy individuals. CDR3 length: 15 residues. The germline V gene encodes CDR1 LNHDA and CDR2 SQIVND (reference sequence). V shed 1 base and J shed 1 base, with 10 bases lying between them. The sequence was collected from a female donor in good health. The V call is TRBV19, the J call TRBJ1-1; weak D call: TRBD1 (6 bases). The CDR3 bases are TGTGCCAGTAGTATAGCGTCCAGGGGGAACACTGAAGCTTTCTTT. Protein: CASSIASRGNTEAFF.